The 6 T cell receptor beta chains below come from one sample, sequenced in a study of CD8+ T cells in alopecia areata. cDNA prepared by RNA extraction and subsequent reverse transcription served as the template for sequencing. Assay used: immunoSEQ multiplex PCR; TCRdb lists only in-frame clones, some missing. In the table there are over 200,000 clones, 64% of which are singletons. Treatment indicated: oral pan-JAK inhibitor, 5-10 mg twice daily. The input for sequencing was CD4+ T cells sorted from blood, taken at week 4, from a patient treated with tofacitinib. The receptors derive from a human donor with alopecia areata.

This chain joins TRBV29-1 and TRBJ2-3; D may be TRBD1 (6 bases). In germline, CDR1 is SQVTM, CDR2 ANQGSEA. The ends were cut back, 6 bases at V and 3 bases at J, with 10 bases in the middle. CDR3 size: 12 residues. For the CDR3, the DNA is TGCAGCGTCGACACAGGGACAGATACGCAGTATTTT. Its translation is CSVDTGTDTQYF.

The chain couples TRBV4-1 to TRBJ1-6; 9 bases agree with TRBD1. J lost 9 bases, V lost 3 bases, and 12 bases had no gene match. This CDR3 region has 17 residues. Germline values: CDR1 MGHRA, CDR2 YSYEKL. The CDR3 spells CASSHPTTGQGGSPLHF. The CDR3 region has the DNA TGCGCCAGCAGCCATCCCACAACGGGACAGGGCGGTTCACCCCTCCACTTT.

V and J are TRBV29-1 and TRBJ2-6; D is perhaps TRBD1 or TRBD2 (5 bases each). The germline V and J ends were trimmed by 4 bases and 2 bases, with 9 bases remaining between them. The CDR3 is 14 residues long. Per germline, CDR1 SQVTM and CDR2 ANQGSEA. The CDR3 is CSVAGRTGANVLTF. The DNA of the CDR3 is TGCAGCGTTGCGGGGCGTACTGGGGCCAACGTCCTGACTTTC.

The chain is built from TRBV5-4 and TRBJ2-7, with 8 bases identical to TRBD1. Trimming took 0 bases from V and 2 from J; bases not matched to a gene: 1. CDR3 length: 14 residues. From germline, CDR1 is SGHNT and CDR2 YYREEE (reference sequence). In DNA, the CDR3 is TGTGCCAGCAGCTTGGGGACAGGGACCTACGAGCAGTACTTC. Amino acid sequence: CASSLGTGTYEQYF.

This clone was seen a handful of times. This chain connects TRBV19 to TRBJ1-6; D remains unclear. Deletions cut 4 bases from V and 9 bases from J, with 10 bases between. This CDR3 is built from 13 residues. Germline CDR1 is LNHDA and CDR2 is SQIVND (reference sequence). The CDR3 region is CASSTVGGSPLHF. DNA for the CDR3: TGTGCCAGTAGTACGGTCGGTGGTTCACCCCTCCACTTT.

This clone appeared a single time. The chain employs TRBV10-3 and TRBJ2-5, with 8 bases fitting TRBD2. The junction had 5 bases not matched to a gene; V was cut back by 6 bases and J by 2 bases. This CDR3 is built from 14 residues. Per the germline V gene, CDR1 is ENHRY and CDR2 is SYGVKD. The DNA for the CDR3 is TGTGCCATCAGCGGGGGGGTCGATCAAGAGACCCAGTACTTC. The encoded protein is CAISGGVDQETQYF.